This is a list of T cell receptor beta chains from one sample in a study of cytomegalovirus exposure and HLA in healthy donors. Profiling relied on immunoSEQ multiplex PCR, and the TCRdb table lists in-frame clones only, not all of them. The table lists under 200,000 clones. The material sequenced was PBMCs. The source is a woman between 18 and 30 years old in good health and CMV-seropositive. Each CDR3 is given with its conserved first and last residue. D genes are given only for firm matches.

D gene	V gene	CDR3 length	J gene	CDR3 protein	CDR3 DNA
TRBD2	TRBV29-1	16	TRBJ2-1	CSVTQPNSGRAFEQFF	TGCAGCGTCACCCAGCCAAATAGCGGGAGGGCCTTTGAGCAGTTCTTC
.	TRBV6-1	13	TRBJ1-1	CASSAQMNTEAFF	TGTGCCAGCAGTGCCCAGATGAACACTGAAGCTTTCTTT
.	TRBV11-2	13	TRBJ2-7	CASSLNSHYEQYF	TGTGCCAGCAGCTTAAACTCTCACTACGAGCAGTACTTC
.	TRBV27	13	TRBJ2-7	CASSPGVWGEQYF	TGTGCCAGCAGCCCAGGGGTGTGGGGGGAGCAGTACTTC
TRBD1	TRBV5-4	15	TRBJ2-7	CASSFGTGLGYEQYF	TGTGCCAGCAGCTTCGGGACAGGATTAGGCTACGAGCAGTACTTC
.	TRBV2	13	TRBJ2-3	CASSDGFEDTQYF	TGTGCCAGCAGTGACGGGTTCGAGGATACGCAGTATTTT
TRBD1	TRBV5-4	15	TRBJ2-1	CASSLVGQPYNEQFF	TGTGCCAGCAGCTTGGTGGGACAGCCTTACAATGAGCAGTTCTTC
TRBD1	TRBV18	15	TRBJ1-3	CASSPGQGARNTIYF	TGTGCCAGCTCACCCGGACAGGGGGCGAGAAACACCATATATTTT
TRBD2	TRBV2	13	TRBJ2-1	CASRGGRPNEQFF	TGTGCCAGCAGAGGCGGGAGGCCGAACGAGCAGTTCTTC
TRBD1	TRBV5-1	17	TRBJ2-2	CASSLEGNRGRTGELFF	TGCGCCAGCAGCTTGGAGGGTAACAGGGGAAGAACCGGGGAGCTGTTTTTT
TRBD2	TRBV14	16	TRBJ2-7	CASSQDRASGIYEQYF	TGTGCCAGCAGCCAAGATCGTGCCAGCGGGATATACGAGCAGTACTTC
TRBD1	TRBV5-1	15	TRBJ2-7	CASSLDPGTGYEQYF	TGCGCCAGCAGCTTGGACCCCGGGACAGGATACGAGCAGTACTTC
.	TRBV30	15	TRBJ1-3	CAWYRVRGAGNTIYF	TGTGCCTGGTACCGGGTAAGGGGTGCTGGAAACACCATATATTTT
.	TRBV2	13	TRBJ1-1	CASRIYEETEAFF	TGTGCCAGCAGAATATATGAGGAGACTGAAGCTTTCTTT
.	TRBV4-1	14	TRBJ1-6	CASSIEDEGSPLHF	TGCGCCAGCAGCATCGAAGACGAGGGTTCACCCCTCCACTTT
TRBD2	TRBV7-2	18	TRBJ2-7	CASSRRSGPSGATYEQYF	TGTGCCAGCAGCCGAAGGAGCGGGCCTAGCGGGGCTACCTACGAGCAGTACTTC
TRBD1	TRBV4-2	18	TRBJ1-6	CASSQAPGGGSYNSPLHF	TGTGCCAGCAGCCAAGCGCCAGGGGGCGGCTCCTATAATTCACCCCTCCACTTT
TRBD2	TRBV7-2	16	TRBJ2-1	CASSLTVAGGPSEQFF	TGTGCCAGCAGCTTAACGGTGGCGGGGGGGCCATCTGAGCAGTTCTTC
.	TRBV29-1	13	TRBJ2-5	CSVETYTLRAQYF	TGCAGCGTTGAAACGTATACGCTACGAGCCCAGTACTTC
.	TRBV6-5	12	TRBJ1-2	CASRTGSYGYTF	TGTGCCAGCAGAACAGGGTCGTATGGCTACACCTTC
.	TRBV15	15	TRBJ2-5	CATSVSSLRGETQYF	TGTGCCACCAGCGTATCATCATTACGAGGAGAGACCCAGTACTTC
.	TRBV9	12	TRBJ2-2	CASSDFTGELFF	TGTGCCAGCAGCGACTTCACCGGGGAGCTGTTTTTT
TRBD1	TRBV5-1	16	TRBJ1-4	CASKRDTGGAREKLFF	TGCGCCAGCAAACGTGACACAGGGGGCGCCCGGGAAAAACTGTTTTTT
TRBD1	TRBV7-2	16	TRBJ1-1	CASSLRDRGGNTEAFF	TGTGCCAGCAGCTTAAGGGACAGAGGGGGAAACACTGAAGCTTTCTTT
.	TRBV4-1	18	TRBJ2-5	CASSTSELTVPRMETQYF	TGCGCCAGCAGCACCTCCGAACTAACGGTACCTCGGATGGAGACCCAGTACTTC
TRBD2	TRBV7-9	15	TRBJ2-5	CASSLVTSGRETQYF	TGTGCCAGCAGCTTAGTAACTAGCGGGAGAGAGACCCAGTACTTC
TRBD2	TRBV18	16	TRBJ2-7	CASSLPGLAGFYEQYF	TGTGCCAGCTCACTTCCGGGACTAGCGGGATTCTACGAGCAGTACTTC
TRBD2	TRBV18	17	TRBJ2-5	CASSPRSLAGGEETQYF	TGTGCCAGCTCACCACGAAGCCTAGCGGGGGGGGAAGAGACCCAGTACTTC
.	TRBV10-3	13	TRBJ2-1	CAISARENNEQFF	TGTGCCATCAGTGCCCGGGAGAACAATGAGCAGTTCTTC
.	TRBV5-1	13	TRBJ1-3	CASSTGSGNTIYF	TGCGCCAGCAGCACAGGATCTGGAAACACCATATATTTT
TRBD1	TRBV29-1	11	TRBJ1-2	CSVGTGEGYTF	TGCAGCGTTGGGACAGGGGAAGGCTACACCTTC
.	TRBV7-9	13	TRBJ2-3	CASSPSGSDTQYF	TGTGCCAGCAGCCCGTCGGGTTCAGATACGCAGTATTTT
TRBD2	TRBV6-4	14	TRBJ2-5	CASSEASGRGEQYF	TGTGCCAGCAGTGAAGCTAGCGGGAGAGGGGAGCAGTACTTC
TRBD1	TRBV5-4	16	TRBJ2-7	CASSIQTGGDAYEQYF	TGTGCCAGCAGCATTCAGACAGGGGGCGACGCCTACGAGCAGTACTTC
TRBD1	TRBV30	13	TRBJ1-4	CAWHRGGNEKLFF	TGTGCCTGGCACAGGGGTGGTAATGAAAAACTGTTTTTT
TRBD2	TRBV4-1	18	TRBJ2-3	CASSQGTSGASSTDTQYF	TGCGCCAGCAGCCAAGGAACTAGCGGGGCCTCTAGCACAGATACGCAGTATTTT
TRBD1	TRBV7-8	15	TRBJ1-2	CASSPPGQGKDGYTF	TGTGCCAGCAGCCCCCCGGGACAGGGGAAGGATGGCTACACCTTC
TRBD2	TRBV4-3	16	TRBJ2-1	CASSLAGGPFDNEQFF	TGCGCCAGCAGTCTAGCGGGAGGGCCTTTTGACAATGAGCAGTTCTTC
TRBD2	TRBV29-1	15	TRBJ2-7	CSVVGTSGSSYEQYF	TGCAGCGTTGTTGGGACTAGCGGGAGCTCCTACGAGCAGTACTTC
.	TRBV4-3	16	TRBJ1-6	CASSQRGGTDNSPLHF	TGCGCCAGCAGCCAAAGAGGCGGGACGGATAATTCACCCCTCCACTTT
TRBD1	TRBV27	17	TRBJ1-1	CASIPTDRGQLNTEAFF	TGTGCCAGCATTCCGACGGATAGGGGGCAGTTAAACACTGAAGCTTTCTTT
.	TRBV7-9	16	TRBJ2-2	CASSSMDRSNTGELFF	TGTGCCAGCAGCTCTATGGACAGATCGAACACCGGGGAGCTGTTTTTT
.	TRBV19	14	TRBJ2-3	CASRFGGSTDTQYF	TGTGCCAGTAGGTTTGGCGGGAGCACAGATACGCAGTATTTT
.	TRBV5-1	14	TRBJ2-5	CASSLSGRLETQYF	TGCGCCAGCAGCTTGTCTGGGCGTCTCGAGACCCAGTACTTC
.	TRBV7-2	11	TRBJ2-3	CASSSRDTQYF	TGTGCCAGCAGCTCTAGGGATACGCAGTATTTT
.	TRBV11-2	14	TRBJ2-7	CASSSETGAYEQYF	TGTGCCAGCAGCTCGGAGACAGGAGCCTACGAGCAGTACTTC
TRBD1	TRBV6-1	15	TRBJ2-7	CASGYGQGPLNEQYF	TGTGCCAGCGGATACGGACAGGGCCCTCTCAACGAGCAGTACTTC
TRBD2	TRBV27	15	TRBJ2-7	CASSTPGLASHEQYF	TGTGCCAGCAGTACACCGGGACTAGCCTCACACGAGCAGTACTTC
.	TRBV4-3	16	TRBJ1-2	CASSQAWHRETLGYTF	TGCGCCAGCAGCCAAGCGTGGCACAGGGAGACGCTTGGCTACACCTTC
TRBD1	TRBV19	14	TRBJ1-5	CASRLGQGIQPQHF	TGTGCCAGTAGGCTGGGACAGGGGATTCAGCCCCAGCATTTT
.	TRBV7-9	12	TRBJ1-5	CASSRNNQPQHF	TGTGCCAGCAGCCGAAACAACCAGCCCCAGCATTTT
.	TRBV5-4	14	TRBJ2-7	CASSLGGSPYEQYF	TGTGCCAGCAGCTTGGGCGGCAGCCCCTACGAGCAGTACTTC